These T cell receptor beta chains were read from a single sample in a study of monozygotic twins with inflammatory bowel disease. TCRdb re-called the 5' RACE reads and shows each CDR3 protein once, DNA omitted. The sample data list 300,000 to 350,000 distinct CDR3 sequences. The sequenced sample was blood. The receptors come from a human donor with ulcerative colitis or Crohn's disease, or a healthy co-twin of an affected twin (not recorded which). Each CDR3 is given with its conserved first and last residue.

V gene: TRBV20-1; J gene: TRBJ2-7; CDR3 protein: CSASRGGETYF
V gene: TRBV29-1; J gene: TRBJ2-3; CDR3 protein: CSGQRTGGMSTDTQYF
V gene: TRBV5-1; J gene: TRBJ2-1; CDR3 protein: CASSLPKAGGLSEQFF
V gene: TRBV10-2; J gene: TRBJ1-1; CDR3 protein: CASRQTGGERAFF
V gene: TRBV20-1; J gene: TRBJ2-7; CDR3 protein: CSAREPPTYEQYF
V gene: TRBV5-3; J gene: TRBJ1-3; CDR3 protein: CARSLGYLGQGAGGNTIYF
V gene: TRBV20-1; J gene: TRBJ1-2; CDR3 protein: CSARAAGTNYGYTF
V gene: TRBV5-1; J gene: TRBJ1-1; CDR3 protein: CASSRDRGDEAFF
V gene: TRBV6-5; J gene: TRBJ2-2; CDR3 protein: CASYSPLGELFF
V gene: TRBV5-1; J gene: TRBJ2-7; CDR3 protein: CASSLDSTGYYEQYF
V gene: TRBV6-6; J gene: TRBJ2-1; CDR3 protein: CASSYSIYNEQFF
V gene: TRBV20-1; J gene: TRBJ1-1; CDR3 protein: CSARGLGASTEAFF
V gene: TRBV11-2; J gene: TRBJ2-2; CDR3 protein: CASSPWANTGELFF
V gene: TRBV28; J gene: TRBJ2-5; CDR3 protein: CASSSRGRKETQYF
V gene: TRBV20-1; J gene: TRBJ2-3; CDR3 protein: CSANRPRSDTQYF
V gene: TRBV15; J gene: TRBJ2-3; CDR3 protein: CATSRPNTDEALDTQYF
V gene: TRBV28; J gene: TRBJ2-2; CDR3 protein: CASGRPGNTGELFF
V gene: TRBV5-1; J gene: TRBJ2-3; CDR3 protein: CASRTGTDTQYF
V gene: TRBV20-1; J gene: TRBJ2-7; CDR3 protein: CSAKRESLYEQYF
V gene: TRBV14; J gene: TRBJ2-7; CDR3 protein: CASSQGRNFLHEQYF
V gene: TRBV2; J gene: TRBJ2-3; CDR3 protein: CASSAPLPDTQYF
V gene: TRBV5-1; J gene: TRBJ2-3; CDR3 protein: CASSFRIAEPSTDTQYF
V gene: TRBV20-1; J gene: TRBJ2-7; CDR3 protein: CSARVQGDYSYEQYF
V gene: TRBV12-3/TRBV12-4; J gene: TRBJ2-1; CDR3 protein: CASSFRTSANEQFF
V gene: TRBV5-4; J gene: TRBJ1-1; CDR3 protein: CASSPIDRLNTEAFF
V gene: TRBV27; J gene: TRBJ2-7; CDR3 protein: CASSLSSRWEEQYF
V gene: TRBV7-7; J gene: TRBJ2-1; CDR3 protein: CASSSGRGLGNEQFF
V gene: TRBV20-1; J gene: TRBJ1-5; CDR3 protein: CSAPDRAGPNQPQHF